This T cell receptor beta chain derives from a study of T cells in Graves' hyperthyroidism and ophthalmopathy. This clonotype was seen a handful of times. RNA transcripts gave rise to amplified TCR beta CDR3 regions. The HTBI set primed first-round TCR CDR3 RT-PCR. TCRdb reprocessed the multiplex PCR reads with MiXCR, giving one entry per CDR3 protein. The data hold about 640,000 distinct CDR3 sequences, with more than 12% observed a single time. Sequencing used blood. The receptor was derived from a woman aged 45-59 years with Graves' ophthalmopathy.

As DNA, the CDR3 is TGCAGCGGAAGACCGACTAGCAGCTCCTACAATGAGCAGTTCTTC. Its translation: CSGRPTSSSYNEQFF. The rearrangement uses TRBV29-1 and TRBJ2-1, with 7 positions matching TRBD2. The CDR3 runs 15 residues. The V gene's germline CDR1 is SQVTM and CDR2 ANQGSEA. J was trimmed by 0 bases and V by 7 bases; bases with no gene match: 9.